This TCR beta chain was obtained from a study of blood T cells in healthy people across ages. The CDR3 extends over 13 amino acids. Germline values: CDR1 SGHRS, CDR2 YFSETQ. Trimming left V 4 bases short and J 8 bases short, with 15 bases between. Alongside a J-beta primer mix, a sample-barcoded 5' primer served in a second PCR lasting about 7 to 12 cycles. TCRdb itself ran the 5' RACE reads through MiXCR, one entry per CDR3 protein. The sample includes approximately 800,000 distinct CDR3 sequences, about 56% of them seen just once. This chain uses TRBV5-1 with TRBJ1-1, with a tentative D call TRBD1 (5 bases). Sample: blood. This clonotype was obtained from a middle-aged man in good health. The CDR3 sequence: CASSQGRDGEAFF. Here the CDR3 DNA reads TGCGCCAGCAGCCAAGGCAGGGATGGGGAAGCTTTCTTT.